This TCR beta chain is drawn from a study of human T cells and chemical hapten exposure. Study-wide results and limits: TCRs whose frequency exceeded 1 in 1000 remained the same following DPC sensitization.

This clonotype was seen a handful of times. Its matching antigen is unknown. The time point denotes: healthy volunteer bleed at 6 weeks. Total RNA was isolated from whole blood that had not been fractionated. The library tagged individual cDNA molecules with unique molecular identifiers. Source study methods: Sample TCR counts, which ranged from roughly 20,000 to 750,000, had a median of roughly 96,000. TCRdb reprocessed the RACE reads with MiXCR, giving one entry per CDR3 protein. TCRdb's processing, not the study's, gives the V and J calls here. The repertoire includes about 79,000 distinct CDR3 sequences, roughly 8.7% of them detected once, and 1.5% sits in the top ten. The CDR3 sequence is 19 residues long. V gave up 1 base and J gave up 0 bases; unmatched junction bases: 8. The germline V gene encodes CDR1 SGHTA and CDR2 FQGNSA.

The sequenced sample consisted of whole blood. This clonotype originated in a male donor in good health. Some clones in this sample may be carry-over from other donors' samples. This chain links TRBV7-2 with TRBJ2-3; 12 nucleotides align to TRBD2. Here the CDR3 DNA reads TGTGCCAGCAGCTTAGGGCTAGCGGGGGGGCCGTCGAGCACAGATACGCAGTATTTT. Encoded protein: CASSLGLAGGPSSTDTQYF.